Following are 25 T cell receptor beta chains from one sample sequenced in a study of T cells in Graves' hyperthyroidism and ophthalmopathy. Authors of the study amplified TCR beta CDR3 regions from RNA transcripts. When the TCR CDR3 underwent first-round RT-PCR, the HTBI primer set was used. TCRdb ran MiXCR on the multiplex PCR reads and lists one entry per CDR3 protein. Of roughly 500,000 distinct CDR3 sequences in the sample, over 45% were seen once. The specimen was peripheral blood or thyroid tissue (not recorded which). The receptors were gathered from an adult woman with Graves' disease, either hyperthyroidism or ophthalmopathy (not recorded which).

The rearrangement uses TRBV15 and TRBJ1-6, with a weak D call TRBD1 (6 bases). Trimming stripped 1 base from V and 6 bases from J, with 10 bases between. Germline V CDR1 and CDR2: LNHNV, YYDKDF (reference sequence). The CDR3 loop spans 15 amino acids. CDR3 protein: CATSRGQDSNSPLHF. CDR3 nucleotides: TGTGCCACCAGCAGAGGTCAGGACAGTAATTCACCCCTCCACTTT. The full variable domain, completed using reference TRBV15 and TRBJ1-6, is DAMVIQNPRYQVTQFGKPVTLSCSQTLNHNVMYWYQQKSSQAPKLLFHYYDKDFNNEADTPDNFQSRRPNTSFCFLDIRSPGLGDTAMYLCATSRGQDSNSPLHFGNGTRLTVT.

There are many counts of this clonotype. This could be a read error, since a much larger clone is one nucleotide away. The V and J genes are TRBV27 and TRBJ1-5, with D perhaps matching TRBD1 (6 bases). This CDR3 contains 13 residues. V shed 5 bases and J shed 3 bases, with 8 bases lying between them. The germline V gene encodes CDR1 MNHEY and CDR2 SMNVEV (reference sequence). The CDR3 DNA reads as TGTGCCAGCAGTCGACAGGCCAATCAGCCCCAGCATTTT. This gives the protein CASSRQANQPQHF.

The gene calls are TRBV11-1 and TRBJ2-7; 8 bases fit TRBD2. CDR1 and CDR2 from the germline V gene are SGHAT and FQDESV (reference sequence). The CDR3 has 18 residues. The ends lost 6 bases at V and 0 bases at J; junction bases unmatched: 16. The CDR3 spells CASSYPFYRAGASYEQYF. In DNA form, the CDR3 reads TGTGCCAGCAGTTACCCCTTTTACCGAGCGGGAGCCTCCTACGAGCAGTACTTC.

The chain is built from TRBV2 and TRBJ1-6; a possible D gene is TRBD1 (6 bases). Germline assignment: CDR1 SNHLY and CDR2 FYNNEI. Trimming shortened V by 7 bases and J by 8 bases, and 12 bases separated the two germline ends. This CDR3 is 13 amino acids long. CDR3 sequence reads: CASNRQEDSPLHF. CDR3 DNA sequence: TGTGCCAGCAACAGACAGGAAGATTCACCCCTCCACTTT.

This clonotype was counted at least ten times. This CDR3 reads CSVGRGANTGELFF. CDR3 coding DNA: TGCAGCGTTGGTCGGGGAGCTAACACCGGGGAGCTGTTTTTT. The rearrangement joins TRBV29-1 to TRBJ2-2; D is possibly TRBD2 (5 bases). Per germline, CDR1 SQVTM and CDR2 ANQGSEA. The CDR3 is 14 residues long. V lost 4 bases and J lost 2, with 11 bases in between.

This clonotype was observed a few times. The chain is built from TRBV27 and TRBJ2-7, with D perhaps assigned TRBD1 or TRBD2 (5 bases each). The CDR3 length is 13 residues. V was trimmed by 3 bases and J by 3 bases, leaving 9 bases between them. Germline CDR1 reads MNHEY; CDR2 reads SMNVEV (reference sequence). CDR3 region: CASSFGTDYEQYF. In DNA form, the CDR3 reads TGTGCCAGCAGTTTTGGGACCGACTACGAGCAGTACTTC.

This clonotype was recorded many times. The J gene is TRBJ2-7, the V gene TRBV7-6; 8 nucleotides line up with TRBD1. The length of the CDR3 is 15 residues. The V gene end was trimmed by 5 bases and the J gene end by 5 bases; junction bases not matched to a gene: 11. CDR1 is SGHVS and CDR2 is FNYEAQ in the germline V gene. As DNA, the CDR3 is TGTGCCAGCAGCCTCCACGAGACAGGGGTTAACGAGCAGTACTTC. It specifies CASSLHETGVNEQYF.

This clonotype has ten or more counts. The chain couples TRBV4-1 to TRBJ1-5; D is uncertain. Trimming pared 2 bases from V and 0 bases from J, leaving 5 bases between. Germline CDR1 is MGHRA and CDR2 is YSYEKL. The CDR3 has 14 residues. CDR3 DNA: TGCGCCAGCAGCCAACAGTATAGCAATCAGCCCCAGCATTTT. Encoded protein: CASSQQYSNQPQHF.

The gene calls are TRBV10-3 and TRBJ1-1, with D possibly TRBD1 on 6 matching bases. Trimming cost V 6 bases and J 0 bases, with 17 bases left between them. Germline assignment: CDR1 ENHRY and CDR2 SYGVKD. The CDR3 consists of 16 residues. This chain's CDR3 is CAIRGSTGTLNTEAFF. In nucleotides, the CDR3 is TGTGCCATCAGGGGTTCGACAGGAACGCTGAACACTGAAGCTTTCTTT.

This clonotype appeared many times. A much larger clone is a single base away; this may be a read error. The chain carries TRBV24-1 and TRBJ1-1; no clear D gene. Per the germline V gene, CDR1 is KGHDR and CDR2 is SFDVKD. The CDR3 is 12 amino acids. V shed 5 bases and J shed 4 bases, with 7 bases lying between them. The DNA of the CDR3 is TGTGCCACCAGTGGGATGGGCACTGAAGCTTTCTTT. This translates into CATSGMGTEAFF.

As regards this clonotype: This likely comes from a read error, as the CDR3 has no conserved phenylalanine or tryptophan at its end. It is unclear where the CDR3 begins or ends on the DNA, so no DNA is shown, and the CDR3 is as TCRdb lists it. V gene TRBV20-1 combines with J gene TRBJ2-6; TRBD1, the D gene given by the table, was not confirmed from the DNA. Germline-derived CDR1 and CDR2 are DFQATT and SNEGSKA (reference sequence). The CDR3 has 11 amino acids, counting both end residues. CDR3 loop: CSARDPGQVNT.

This clonotype has ten or more counts. CDR3 amino acids: CASSRLQRTSGSLGETQYF. In DNA form, the CDR3 reads TGTGCCAGCAGCAGGCTCCAGAGGACTAGCGGGAGCCTTGGGGAGACCCAGTACTTC. The V gene is TRBV2, the J gene TRBJ2-5; 13 nucleotides agree with TRBD2. The CDR3 extends over 19 amino acids. V trimming: 6 bases; J trimming: 5 bases; junction bases outside the gene matches: 18. The V gene's germline CDR1 is SNHLY and CDR2 FYNNEI.

V is TRBV19 and J is TRBJ1-1, with D hard to call. The CDR3 has 13 residues. V was pared by 5 bases and J by 4 bases, with 11 bases between. Per the germline V gene, CDR1 is LNHDA and CDR2 is SQIVND (reference sequence). The CDR3: CASSPQVGTEAFF. The CDR3 bases are TGTGCCAGTAGTCCCCAGGTCGGCACTGAAGCTTTCTTT.

The chain joins TRBV4-3 to TRBJ1-2; no clear D. The CDR3 runs to 14 residues. In germline, CDR1 is LGHNA, CDR2 YSLEER. Trimming took off 1 base at V and 2 bases at J, with 8 bases between the two ends. The CDR3 reads CASSQVSGNYGYTF. DNA for the CDR3: TGCGCCAGCAGCCAAGTCTCCGGGAACTATGGCTACACCTTC.

V and J are TRBV6-5 and TRBJ1-2; D perhaps matches TRBD1 (5 bases). V shed 0 bases and J shed 0 bases, with 8 bases lying between them. CDR1 MNHEY and CDR2 SVGAGI come from the germline V gene. The CDR3 spans 15 residues. The CDR3, as DNA: TGTGCCAGCAGTTACTCGACAGCCTCTAACTATGGCTACACCTTC. This translates into CASSYSTASNYGYTF.

This clonotype was detected only a few times. The CDR3 loop is CATSDSGQGISGANVLTF. The CDR3 DNA is TGTGCCACCAGTGATTCTGGACAGGGGATCTCTGGGGCCAACGTCCTGACTTTC. The chain carries TRBV24-1 and TRBJ2-6, with 9 bases aligning to TRBD1. Germline V CDR1 and CDR2: KGHDR, SFDVKD. Unmatched junction bases numbered 4, after V lost 2 bases and J lost 0 bases. The CDR3 runs to 18 residues.

This clonotype was seen a few times. The chain carries TRBV29-1 and TRBJ2-7; 8 nucleotides line up with TRBD1. CDR3 length: 15 amino acids. Looked up from germline, CDR1 is SQVTM and CDR2 is ANQGSEA. V lost 4 bases, J lost 2 bases, and 10 bases stayed unmatched. CDR3 sequence (DNA): TGCAGCGTTGCTCCTATCAGGGGGCGGCCCTACGAGCAGTACTTC. Translating gives CSVAPIRGRPYEQYF.

The chain links TRBV7-2 to TRBJ1-2; TRBD1 matches 8 bases. The ends lost 1 base at V and 7 bases at J; junction bases unmatched: 5. There are 14 residues in the CDR3. Germline CDR1 SGHTA, CDR2 FQGNSA. CDR3 protein: CASSLGRGRSGYTF. The CDR3 DNA sequence: TGTGCCAGCAGCTTAGGCAGGGGGCGGTCTGGCTACACCTTC. Supplemented by reference TRBV7-2 and TRBJ1-2, the full variable domain reads GAGVSQSPSNKVTEKGKDVELRCDPISGHTALYWYRQSLGQGLEFLIYFQGNSAPDKSGLPSDRFSAERTGGSVSTLTIQRTQQEDSAVYLCASSLGRGRSGYTFGSGTRLTVV.

This clonotype showed up just a few times. The genes are TRBV7-2 and TRBJ1-5; 7 nucleotides agree with TRBD1. The CDR3 length is 15 residues. The trim removed 5 bases at V and 11 bases at J, leaving 15 bases unmatched. The germline gives CDR1 SGHTA, CDR2 FQGNSA. This CDR3 is CASSPYRGSQETQHF. In nucleotides, the CDR3 is TGTGCCAGCAGCCCCTACAGGGGATCCCAAGAGACCCAGCATTTT.

The sample holds many counts of this clonotype. This sequence joins TRBV7-3 and TRBJ1-2; 7 bases fit TRBD1. V lost 5 bases, J lost 2 bases, and 5 bases stayed unmatched. This CDR3 spans 14 amino acids. Germline V gives CDR1 SGHTA, CDR2 FQGTGA. The CDR3 sequence is CASSPEGANYGYTF. The CDR3 region has the DNA TGTGCCAGCAGCCCCGAGGGGGCCAACTATGGCTACACCTTC.

In this sample, this clonotype turned up many times. The chain has TRBV29-1 and TRBJ2-7; no clear D gene. This CDR3 has 11 residues. Trimming took off 4 bases at V and 7 bases at J, with 11 bases between the two ends. CDR1 is SQVTM, CDR2 ANQGSEA, per germline. The CDR3 nucleotides are TGCAGCGTTGCCCAGGTTGGGGAGCAGTACTTC. Its translation: CSVAQVGEQYF.

The chain uses TRBV6-2 or TRBV6-3 and TRBJ1-1, with D unresolved. The germline V gene encodes CDR1 MNHEY and CDR2 SVGEGT. This CDR3 contains 13 residues. Trimming stripped 0 bases from V and 4 bases from J, with 6 bases between. CDR3: CASSYSTPTEAFF. The CDR3 DNA sequence: TGTGCCAGCAGTTACTCGACCCCCACTGAAGCTTTCTTT.

This chain links TRBV10-3 with TRBJ1-1, with D possibly matching TRBD1 (6 bases). Per the germline V gene, CDR1 is ENHRY and CDR2 is SYGVKD. The CDR3 extends over 15 amino acids. The V end was cut by 6 bases, the J end by 5 bases, with 19 bases between. The CDR3 DNA follows: TGTGCCATCAGGCCATGGACGGCCGGACAGACTGAAGCTTTCTTT. Amino acids: CAIRPWTAGQTEAFF.

This chain connects TRBV10-3 to TRBJ2-7; D might be TRBD1 (6 bases). Germline V CDR1 and CDR2: ENHRY, SYGVKD. V lost 5 bases to trimming and J lost 3 bases, with 14 bases between them. The CDR3 is 14 amino acids. CDR3 DNA: TGTGCCATCAGTCGGCTCAAAGGGGGCTACGAGCAGTACTTC. Residues: CAISRLKGGYEQYF.

This CDR3 is CASSSPTGAYEQYF. The CDR3 DNA reads as TGTGCCAGCAGCTCGCCAACAGGAGCCTACGAGCAGTACTTC. The chain combines TRBV7-2 with TRBJ2-7, with a possible D match to TRBD1 (5 bases). The CDR3 spans 14 residues. Germline V gives CDR1 SGHTA, CDR2 FQGNSA. With 4 bases removed from V and 2 bases from J, the gap between germline ends came to 12 bases.